These 28 T cell receptor beta chains came from one sample sequenced in a study of blood T cell repertoires in COVID-19. The table came from immunoSEQ multiplex PCR; TCRdb's copy has only in-frame clones and leaves some out. The sample carries over 200,000 clones, roughly 90% recorded once. Material for sequencing was peripheral blood. All receptors come from a man aged 40-49 years with active or convalescent COVID-19.

This clone was observed a few times. This chain joins TRBV5-5 and TRBJ2-7, with TRBD1 matching over 8 bases. CDR3 size: 14 residues. V lost 0 bases, J lost 5 bases, and 4 bases stayed unmatched. Germline V gene sequence: CDR1 SGHKS, CDR2 YYEKEE (reference sequence). CDR3 residues: CASSLGQGIDEQYF. The CDR3 nucleotides are TGTGCCAGCAGCTTGGGACAGGGGATCGACGAGCAGTACTTC.

This rearrangement joins TRBV2 to TRBJ1-5; D perhaps matches TRBD1 (6 bases). The CDR3 covers 15 residues. Trimming pared 6 bases from V and 1 base from J, leaving 13 bases between. Germline V lookup: CDR1 SNHLY, CDR2 FYNNEI. DNA for the CDR3: TGTGCCAGCAGCCAACAGGGAATGAGCAATCAGCCCCAGCATTTT. This gives the protein CASSQQGMSNQPQHF.

V and J are TRBV19 and TRBJ1-1; 10 positions agree with TRBD1. This CDR3 region has 15 residues. The V gene end was trimmed by 7 bases and the J gene end by 6 bases; junction bases not matched to a gene: 11. CDR1 is LNHDA, CDR2 SQIVND, per germline (reference sequence). The CDR3 DNA reads TGTGCCAGTAATCGAGCCGGGACAGGGGAAGCTGAAGCTTTCTTT. Translated: CASNRAGTGEAEAFF.

The chain combines TRBV5-1 with TRBJ1-2; 8 bases map to TRBD1. The germline gives CDR1 SGHRS, CDR2 YFSETQ. The CDR3 length is 15 residues. Germline trimming cut 5 bases from V and 5 bases from J; bases unmatched to any gene: 11. The CDR3 region is CASRVLQGVAYGYTF. CDR3 nucleotide sequence: TGCGCCAGCAGAGTGCTACAGGGGGTCGCATATGGCTACACCTTC.

The CDR3, as DNA: TGTGCCAGCAGTTCCGGGACTTCGAACACTGAAGCTTTCTTT. This encodes CASSSGTSNTEAFF. The chain recombines TRBV28 with TRBJ1-1; possibly TRBD1 for D (5 bases). Trimming removed 4 bases at V and 1 base at J, with 10 bases between. The CDR3 totals 14 residues. Germline lookup yields CDR1 MDHEN and CDR2 SYDVKM.

This clone occurred once. The J gene is TRBJ1-1, the V gene TRBV30; no firm D call. Germline V gives CDR1 GTSNPN, CDR2 SVGIG (reference sequence). V was trimmed by 4 bases and J by 7 bases, leaving 16 bases between them. The CDR3 is made up of 13 amino acids. The CDR3 is CAWITYTRGEAFF. For the CDR3, the DNA is TGTGCCTGGATTACATACACACGCGGTGAAGCTTTCTTT.

CDR3 coding DNA: TGCGCCACCAGGGGCAGGGCAGGCACCGGGGAGCTGTTTTTT. Amino acids: CATRGRAGTGELFF. This chain joins TRBV5-1 and TRBJ2-2; D possibly corresponds to TRBD1 (6 bases). The CDR3 is made up of 14 amino acids. Germline CDR1 and CDR2: SGHRS and YFSETQ. Trimming took 9 bases from V and 4 from J, leaving 16 bases between them.

The chain links TRBV7-8 to TRBJ2-5; TRBD2 matches 14 bases. The CDR3 covers 19 residues. Germline V gene lookup returns CDR1 SGHVS and CDR2 FQNEAQ. Trimming took 5 bases from V and 3 from J; bases not matched to a gene: 14. DNA of the CDR3: TGTGCCAGCAGCGCTATCTCCCCGGGACTAGCGGGGGCGGAAGAGACCCAGTACTTC. It yields the protein CASSAISPGLAGAEETQYF. Full variable domain (remainder filled in from reference TRBV7-8 and TRBJ2-5): GAGVSQSPRYKVAKRGQDVALRCDPISGHVSLFWYQQALGQGPEFLTYFQNEAQLDKSGLPSDRFFAERPEGSVSTLKIQRTQQEDSAVYLCASSAISPGLAGAEETQYFGPGTRLLVL.

The chain recombines TRBV4-2 with TRBJ1-4; D is unclear. From germline, CDR1 is LGHNA and CDR2 YNFKEQ. This CDR3 is built from 19 residues. Trimming pared 0 bases from V and 0 bases from J, leaving 17 bases between. CDR3 amino acids: CASSQDQIQIIATNEKLFF. The CDR3 coding sequence is TGTGCCAGCAGCCAAGATCAGATCCAGATAATTGCAACTAATGAAAAACTGTTTTTT.

This chain joins TRBV7-8 and TRBJ2-2; 7 bases are shared with TRBD1. Germline values: CDR1 SGHVS, CDR2 FQNEAQ. The junction had 7 bases not matched to a gene; V was cut back by 1 base and J by 2 bases. The CDR3 covers 17 residues. CDR3 in amino acids: CASSLVLGQLNTGELFF. The CDR3 region has the DNA TGTGCCAGCAGCTTAGTTCTGGGACAGCTTAACACCGGGGAGCTGTTTTTT.

The chain links TRBV27 to TRBJ2-7; the D gene is possibly TRBD1 (6 bases). Germline V gene data show CDR1 as MNHEY and CDR2 as SMNVEV (reference sequence). CDR3 length: 14 residues. V was pared by 6 bases and J by 4 bases, with 16 bases between. The DNA for the CDR3 is TGTGCCAGCAGCCGCGACAGGATTTTGTACGAGCAGTACTTC. It specifies CASSRDRILYEQYF.

This clone appeared a few times. CDR3 sequence: CASSYRRNSNQPQHF. CDR3 DNA sequence: TGTGCCAGTAGTTACAGGCGGAATAGCAATCAGCCCCAGCATTTT. The rearrangement uses TRBV19 and TRBJ1-5; possibly TRBD1 for D (5 bases). The CDR3 has 15 amino acids. The germline gives CDR1 LNHDA, CDR2 SQIVND (reference sequence). Trimming pared 5 bases from V and 0 bases from J, leaving 11 bases between.

This CDR3 reads CASSLPPSGWGDTQYF. In nucleotides, the CDR3 is TGTGCCAGCAGCTTACCCCCCAGCGGGTGGGGAGATACGCAGTATTTT. The chain is built from TRBV28 and TRBJ2-3; TRBD2 might be the D (6 bases). The CDR3 is made up of 16 amino acids. The ends were cut back, 6 bases at V and 5 bases at J, with 21 bases in the middle. Germline CDR1 MDHEN, CDR2 SYDVKM.

The chain uses TRBV10-2 and TRBJ1-3; TRBD1 is a possible D gene (6 bases). With 5 bases removed from V and 4 bases from J, the gap between germline ends came to 9 bases. From germline, CDR1 is WSHSY and CDR2 SAAADI. The CDR3 spans 13 residues. The CDR3, as DNA: TGCGCCAGCAGTTGGACAGAAGGAAACACCATATATTTT. Encoded protein: CASSWTEGNTIYF.

The chain couples TRBV24-1 to TRBJ1-1, with a possible D match to TRBD1 (5 bases). This CDR3 is 13 amino acids long. CDR1 and CDR2 (germline): KGHDR, SFDVKD. The V and J ends lost 9 bases and 1 base respectively, with 11 bases between them. The CDR3 nucleotides are TGTGCCACCTCCAGGGATTCGAACACTGAAGCTTTCTTT. It translates to CATSRDSNTEAFF.

The chain couples TRBV7-9 to TRBJ2-1; tentatively, D is TRBD2 (5 bases). Trimming removed 5 bases from V and 7 bases from J, with 15 bases in between. Germline V lookup: CDR1 SEHNR, CDR2 FQNEAQ (reference sequence). CDR3 length: 14 residues. The CDR3 DNA reads as TGTGCCAGCAGCCCAAAACAGCCGGGAAATGAGCAGTTCTTC. Encoded protein: CASSPKQPGNEQFF. Variable domain in full (rest from reference TRBV7-9 and TRBJ2-1): DTGVSQNPRHKITKRGQNVTFRCDPISEHNRLYWYRQTLGQGPEFLTYFQNEAQLEKSRLLSDRFSAERPKGSFSTLEIQRTEQGDSAMYLCASSPKQPGNEQFFGPGTRLTVL.

The V call is TRBV29-1, the J call TRBJ2-5; maybe TRBD1 (5 bases). Trimming took 0 bases from V and 1 from J, leaving 9 bases between them. Germline-derived CDR1 and CDR2 are SQVTM and ANQGSEA. This CDR3 region has 14 residues. In DNA, the CDR3 is TGCAGCGTTGAAGACACAGGCTTCCAAGAGACCCAGTACTTC. Its protein product is CSVEDTGFQETQYF.

This chain links TRBV28 with TRBJ1-4; 9 bases align to TRBD1. J was trimmed by 3 bases and V by 8 bases; bases with no gene match: 10. Germline V gene sequence: CDR1 MDHEN, CDR2 SYDVKM. This CDR3 contains 16 residues. For the CDR3, the DNA is TGTGCCAGCCGGAGGACAGGGGATTTATCTAATGAAAAACTGTTTTTT. It specifies CASRRTGDLSNEKLFF.

The chain has TRBV12-3 or TRBV12-4 and TRBJ2-3; D gene unclear. The CDR3 runs to 12 residues. V gave up 6 bases and J gave up 4 bases, with 8 bases separating them. DNA for the CDR3: TGTGCCAGCAGCCGGTTGGCAGATACGCAGTATTTT. Its protein is CASSRLADTQYF.

V gene TRBV27 combines with J gene TRBJ1-2, with 7 nucleotides matching TRBD1. CDR1 and CDR2 (germline): MNHEY, SMNVEV (reference sequence). The CDR3 spans 17 residues. Trimming removed 5 bases from V and 1 base from J; junction bases left unmatched: 13. The CDR3: CASSTMTGWKDNYGYTF. Written as DNA, the CDR3 is TGTGCCAGCAGTACTATGACAGGGTGGAAAGATAACTATGGCTACACCTTC.

The J gene is TRBJ2-7, the V gene TRBV7-6; possible D gene TRBD1, 5 bases. The CDR3 runs 13 residues. V lost 5 bases and J 3 bases, leaving 11 bases between the germline ends. The V gene's germline CDR1 is SGHVS and CDR2 FNYEAQ. The CDR3 coding sequence is TGTGCCAGCAGCCCCCAAGACAGCTACGAGCAGTACTTC. This codes for CASSPQDSYEQYF.

V and J are TRBV11-2 and TRBJ2-5; TRBD2 agrees at 10 bases. With V trimmed by 8 bases and J by 2 bases, 5 bases remained unmatched. CDR3 length: 14 amino acids. From germline, CDR1 is SGHAT and CDR2 FQNNGV. The CDR3 spells CASEERGGQETQYF. CDR3 in DNA: TGTGCCAGCGAAGAGCGGGGGGGGCAAGAGACCCAGTACTTC.

This chain joins TRBV6-5 and TRBJ1-2, with a tentative D call TRBD1 (5 bases). Per the germline V gene, CDR1 is MNHEY and CDR2 is SVGAGI. The V end lost 6 bases, the J end lost 4 bases, and 15 bases lay between the germline ends. The CDR3 contains 14 residues. The CDR3 DNA follows: TGTGCCAGCAGGTTAATTGGGGCAGTCTATGGCTACACCTTC. Translated: CASRLIGAVYGYTF.

This rearrangement joins TRBV7-3 to TRBJ1-1; D remains unclear. The germline V gene encodes CDR1 SGHTA and CDR2 FQGTGA. This CDR3 contains 13 residues. V was trimmed by 5 bases and J by 1 base, leaving 8 bases between them. The CDR3 coding sequence is TGTGCCAGCAGCCCCCAGGCGAACACTGAAGCTTTCTTT. Translated: CASSPQANTEAFF.

V is TRBV28 and J is TRBJ2-5; D is possibly TRBD1 (5 bases). The germline gives CDR1 MDHEN, CDR2 SYDVKM. V gave up 4 bases and J gave up 5 bases, with 17 bases separating them. The CDR3 covers 15 residues. The DNA of the CDR3 is TGTGCCAGCAGTTGGTCGGCAGGGAACAGGGAGACCCAGTACTTC. As protein: CASSWSAGNRETQYF.

The chain links TRBV30 to TRBJ2-5; D gene unclear. The CDR3 is made up of 13 amino acids. Between the trimmed V and J ends, which lost 2 bases and 4 bases, there was a span of 11 bases. Germline lookup yields CDR1 GTSNPN and CDR2 SVGIG (reference sequence). CDR3 nucleotide sequence: TGTGCCTGGAGTAAGAGGCTGAGAGAGACCCAGTACTTC. Translated, it gives CAWSKRLRETQYF.

The chain combines TRBV5-1 with TRBJ1-5, with D possibly matching TRBD1 (5 bases). CDR3 length: 14 residues. Germline V gene lookup returns CDR1 SGHRS and CDR2 YFSETQ. Trimming removed 4 bases at V and 5 bases at J, with 13 bases between. The CDR3 DNA is TGCGCCAGCAGCCGCGGGGGAGGGGATCAGCCCCAGCATTTT. Translated, it gives CASSRGGGDQPQHF.

The rearrangement uses TRBV7-9 and TRBJ2-2; maybe TRBD1 (6 bases). CDR3 length: 16 amino acids. V was trimmed by 3 bases and J by 4 bases, leaving 15 bases between them. Per the germline V gene, CDR1 is SEHNR and CDR2 is FQNEAQ (reference sequence). CDR3 sequence reads: CASSFFSTGATGELFF. The CDR3 coding sequence is TGTGCCAGCAGCTTCTTCTCGACAGGTGCCACCGGGGAGCTGTTTTTT.